The next 18 T cell receptor beta chains were all read from a single sample in a study of control samples from healthy donors and cancer patients. TCRdb's table, derived via immunoSEQ multiplex PCR, lists solely in-frame clones and lacks some. The sample carries some 140,000 clones, about nine tenths recorded once. The sequenced material came from PBMCs. The receptors here all came from a man aged 50 to 59 with head and neck cancer.

The V call is TRBV28, the J call TRBJ2-1; 7 positions match TRBD2. This CDR3 spans 15 amino acids. Losses at the gene ends were 4 bases for V and 7 bases for J; bases not matched to a gene: 10. Germline CDR1 reads MDHEN; CDR2 reads SYDVKM. CDR3 nucleotides: TGTGCCAGCAGTTGGAAGGCGGGAGCAGGGAATGAGCAGTTCTTC. It translates to CASSWKAGAGNEQFF.

This clone occurred once. The chain links TRBV6-5 to TRBJ2-7; tentative D call: TRBD1 (5 bases). CDR3 size: 15 residues. Trimming left V 5 bases short and J 0 bases short, with 14 bases between. Germline assignment: CDR1 MNHEY and CDR2 SVGAGI. DNA for the CDR3: TGTGCCAGCAGTACCTCGGACAAGGCCTCCTACGAGCAGTACTTC. It yields the protein CASSTSDKASYEQYF.

This rearrangement joins TRBV3-1 (or the pseudogene TRBV3-2) to TRBJ2-1; TRBD2 aligns across 8 bases. Germline CDR1 reads LGHDT; CDR2 reads YNNKEL (reference sequence). After removal of 3 bases from V and 3 bases from J, the junction contained 7 bases not matched to a gene. The CDR3 runs to 16 residues. CDR3 nucleotides: TGTGCCAGCAGCCAGCAAGGCGGGGGGATCTACAATGAGCAGTTCTTC. Its translation is CASSQQGGGIYNEQFF.

This sequence joins TRBV23-1 and TRBJ2-1; TRBD1 agrees at 7 bases. TRBV23-1 is marked as an open reading frame, function uncertain. This CDR3 region has 17 residues. J gave up 4 bases and V 0 bases, and 9 bases lay outside the gene matches. CDR3 bases: TGCGCCAGCAGTCAATCCCTGGGGACAGACGCTTACAATGAGCAGTTCTTC. Amino acids: CASSQSLGTDAYNEQFF.

The V gene is TRBV10-3, the J gene TRBJ1-2; tentative D call: TRBD1 (5 bases). CDR1 and CDR2 from the germline V gene are ENHRY and SYGVKD. The CDR3 has 13 residues. Trimming removed 2 bases at V and 2 bases at J, with 6 bases between. As DNA, the CDR3 is TGTGCCATCAGTGAGGCAGGGAACTATGGCTACACCTTC. This gives the protein CAISEAGNYGYTF.

The CDR3: CASSESRFGSGREETQYF. DNA of the CDR3: TGCGCCAGCAGTGAGTCCAGATTCGGTAGCGGGAGGGAAGAGACCCAGTACTTC. The chain recombines TRBV10-1 with TRBJ2-5, with 11 bases identical to TRBD2. The germline V gene encodes CDR1 WNHNN and CDR2 SYGVQD (reference sequence). The ends lost 0 bases at V and 3 bases at J; junction bases unmatched: 9. This CDR3 comprises 18 residues.

V is TRBV7-2 and J is TRBJ2-3, with 8 bases lining up with TRBD2. This CDR3 contains 15 residues. V shed 5 bases, J shed 5 bases, and the junction held 9 bases outside the gene matches. The germline V gene encodes CDR1 SGHTA and CDR2 FQGNSA. CDR3 coding DNA: TGTGCCAGCAGCCTAGGACTAGCTATGGGAGATACGCAGTATTTT. It is translated as CASSLGLAMGDTQYF.

V is TRBV9 and J is TRBJ2-1, with 7 bases identical to TRBD1. The CDR3 sequence is 14 residues long. Unmatched junction bases numbered 7, after V lost 0 bases and J lost 10 bases. Germline V gene sequence: CDR1 SGDLS, CDR2 YYNGEE. CDR3 loop: CASSVGGQAQEQFF. The CDR3, as DNA: TGTGCCAGCAGCGTAGGCGGACAGGCACAAGAGCAGTTCTTC.

This rearrangement joins TRBV5-4 to TRBJ2-3; 11 bases are a match to TRBD1. Per the germline V gene, CDR1 is SGHNT and CDR2 is YYREEE (reference sequence). V gave up 3 bases and J gave up 2 bases; unmatched junction bases: 11. The length of the CDR3 is 18 residues. The CDR3: CASSSRTGGLTYTDTQYF. Written as DNA, the CDR3 is TGTGCCAGCAGCTCACGGACAGGGGGCTTGACGTACACAGATACGCAGTATTTT.

The chain combines TRBV7-9 with TRBJ2-5; 8 bases are shared with TRBD2. CDR3 length: 14 residues. V dropped 5 bases and J dropped 5; count of bases not matched to a gene: 7. CDR1 is SEHNR, CDR2 FQNEAQ, per germline (reference sequence). CDR3 protein: CASSQRAGVETQYF. DNA for the CDR3: TGTGCCAGCAGCCAACGAGCGGGAGTCGAGACCCAGTACTTC.

The CDR3 spells CASASTGGDEQYF. In DNA form, the CDR3 reads TGTGCCAGCGCCTCCACAGGGGGGGACGAGCAGTACTTC. V usage is TRBV11-2 and J usage is TRBJ2-7; TRBD1 might be the D (8 bases). Between the trimmed V and J ends, which lost 8 bases and 5 bases, there was a span of 16 bases. The CDR3 contains 13 residues. The germline gives CDR1 SGHAT, CDR2 FQNNGV. Full variable domain (outside the CDR3, taken from reference TRBV11-2 and TRBJ2-7): EAGVAQSPRYKIIEKRQSVAFWCNPISGHATLYWYQQILGQGPKLLIQFQNNGVVDDSQLPKDRFSAERLKGVDSTLKIQPAKLEDSAVYLCASASTGGDEQYFGPGTRLTVT.

This chain's CDR3 is CASSLADRVSYEQYF. CDR3 sequence (DNA): TGTGCCAGCAGCTTAGCGGACAGGGTGTCCTACGAGCAGTACTTC. This chain joins TRBV11-2 and TRBJ2-7; 8 positions match TRBD1. The germline V gene encodes CDR1 SGHAT and CDR2 FQNNGV. This CDR3 has 15 amino acids. V trimming: 1 base; J trimming: 1 base; junction bases outside the gene matches: 3.

This chain joins TRBV12-3 or TRBV12-4 and TRBJ1-2; perhaps TRBD1 as D (5 bases). V was cut by 3 bases and J by 4 bases, with 9 bases left in between. This CDR3 contains 13 residues. In DNA form, the CDR3 reads TGTGCCAGCAGTTTTGCAGGGAGCTATGGCTACACCTTC. Protein product: CASSFAGSYGYTF.

The chain employs TRBV27 and TRBJ1-3, with D possibly being TRBD1 (5 bases). V was pared by 3 bases and J by 0 bases, with 12 bases between. Germline-derived CDR1 and CDR2 are MNHEY and SMNVEV (reference sequence). The CDR3 has 16 amino acids. The CDR3 reads CASSLGLPLSGNTIYF. The CDR3 DNA sequence: TGTGCCAGCAGTTTGGGGCTTCCTCTCTCTGGAAACACCATATATTTT.

The V gene is TRBV2, the J gene TRBJ2-7; 8 nucleotides align to TRBD2. The length of the CDR3 is 16 residues. V dropped 6 bases and J dropped 5; count of bases not matched to a gene: 15. In germline, CDR1 is SNHLY, CDR2 FYNNEI. In nucleotides, the CDR3 is TGTGCCAGCAGCGAGTTCAGAATGGGACTAGGTAACGAGCAGTACTTC. As protein: CASSEFRMGLGNEQYF.

This clone was counted once. V usage is TRBV18 and J usage is TRBJ2-3; 7 bases agree with TRBD1. CDR3 size: 17 residues. CDR1 and CDR2 from the germline V gene are KGHSH and LQKENI. The V and J ends lost 3 bases and 3 bases, in that order; junction bases with no gene match: 12. The DNA for the CDR3 is TGTGCCAGCTCACCCCGTAGGGGGCGCGACAAAACAGATACGCAGTATTTT. It is translated as CASSPRRGRDKTDTQYF.

The rearrangement joins TRBV5-1 to TRBJ2-3; a weak D match, TRBD2 (6 bases). CDR3 size: 15 residues. CDR1 and CDR2 (germline): SGHRS, YFSETQ. Trimming took off 2 bases at V and 1 base at J, with 11 bases between the two ends. CDR3 sequence (DNA): TGCGCCAGCAGCTTTTACCGGGAGCGCACAGATACGCAGTATTTT. Translation gives CASSFYRERTDTQYF.

The chain has TRBV3-1 (or the pseudogene TRBV3-2) and TRBJ2-1; 9 positions agree with TRBD2. V shed 1 base and J 9 bases; nucleotides not matched to a gene: 13. CDR1 is LGHDT, CDR2 YNNKEL, per germline (reference sequence). This CDR3 is built from 17 residues. DNA of the CDR3: TGTGCCAGCAGCCAAGGCGCAGTAGCGGGGGCCCCCCCTGAGCAGTTCTTC. The encoded protein is CASSQGAVAGAPPEQFF.